This TCR beta chain came from a study of blood T cell repertoires in COVID-19. Profiling relied on immunoSEQ multiplex PCR, and the TCRdb table lists in-frame clones only, not all of them. The data show almost 250,000 clones, around nine tenths seen once. In germline, CDR1 is KGHSH, CDR2 LQKENI. V trimming: 2 bases; J trimming: 0 bases; junction bases outside the gene matches: 5. The CDR3 totals 17 residues. Cohorts were based on clinical histories the participants reported. Cohort 3 donors were reported recovered after two negative PCRs, clearance, or symptom resolution. The sequence derives from a young woman who had recovered from COVID-19. The V and J genes are TRBV18 and TRBJ1-3; 9 nucleotides match TRBD1. The specimen sequenced was PBMCs or T cells enriched from blood (not recorded which). CDR3 sequence: CASSPMWDRVSGNTIYF. CDR3 bases: TGTGCCAGCTCACCAATGTGGGACAGGGTCTCTGGAAACACCATATATTTT. Supplemented by reference TRBV18 and TRBJ1-3, the full variable domain reads NAGVMQNPRHLVRRRGQEARLRCSPMKGHSHVYWYRQLPEEGLKFMVYLQKENIIDESGMPKERFSAEFPKEGPSILRIQQVVRGDSAAYFCASSPMWDRVSGNTIYFGEGSWLTVV.